This T cell receptor beta chain is drawn from a study of T-cell reconstitution after alpha-beta-depleted transplantation in children. Preparation of the TCRbeta library used unique molecular identifiers. TCRdb called the PCR reads again in MiXCR, with one record for every CDR3 protein. The sample consists of 90,000 to 100,000 distinct CDR3 sequences, about 22% of them appearing once. Overall study findings and caveats: There were some patients whose high TCRbeta diversity at day 60 came from surviving recipient T cells and thymic progenitors. Expanded graft clones, several hundred of them, were reportedly the source of alpha-beta T cells about two months after transplant. At one year after transplant, newly produced T cells mostly accounted for T-cell counts and diversity.

Germline V gives CDR1 ENHRY, CDR2 SYGVKD. CDR3 length: 13 amino acids. Unmatched junction bases numbered 1, after V lost 2 bases and J lost 6 bases. Concerning this clonotype itself: Its antigen is unidentified.

Sequences were derived from PBMCs, sampled before TCRalphabeta/CD19-depleted stem cell transplant. This sequence was found in a boy between 2 and 15 years old with acute lymphoblastic leukemia, due to receive a stem cell transplant. The chain employs TRBV10-3 and TRBJ2-4; 7 bases agree with TRBD1. This CDR3 is CAISETGVNIQYF. The CDR3 DNA reads TGTGCCATCAGTGAGACAGGGGTAAACATTCAGTACTTC.